This is a list of T cell receptor beta chains from one sample in a study of blood T cell repertoires in COVID-19. Repertoires were generated with immunoSEQ multiplex PCR, while TCRdb's copy carries only in-frame clones and drops some. The sample carries tens of thousands of clones, about 86% recorded once. What was sequenced was peripheral blood. The receptor set was obtained from a man in his fifties with acute or convalescent COVID-19. Both conserved end residues are part of each CDR3. A D gene is named only where the DNA matches it firmly. Part of the rows lack a size; the others show once, few, many or a class for expanded clones.

v_call,d_call,j_call,clone_size,cdr3_nt,cdr3_aa
TRBV24-1,TRBD2,TRBJ2-1,.,TGTGCCACCAGTGATGGGGAGCGGGAGGTATCCTACAATGAGCAGTTCTTC,CATSDGEREVSYNEQFF
TRBV6-5,.,TRBJ2-3,once,TGTGCCAGCAGTTCAGACAGGTCCCCTGGCACAGATACGCAGTATTTT,CASSSDRSPGTDTQYF
TRBV7-9,.,TRBJ1-5,.,TGTGCCAGCAGCTTAGAACACAATCAGCCCCAGCATTTT,CASSLEHNQPQHF
TRBV15,TRBD1,TRBJ1-1,.,TGTGCCACCAGCAGAGTGAACAGGGGGACTGAAGCTTTCTTT,CATSRVNRGTEAFF
TRBV6-5,.,TRBJ1-2,once,TGTGCCAGTCGGCGGGGGTACTATGGCTACACCTTC,CASRRGYYGYTF
TRBV18,TRBD1,TRBJ2-2,.,TGTGCCAGCTCACTGGGACAGGGTGTTGGCACCGGGGAGCTGTTTTTT,CASSLGQGVGTGELFF
TRBV11-1,TRBD2,TRBJ2-3,once,TGTGCCAGCAGCGCAAGCGGGAGGTCGACAGATACGCAGTATTTT,CASSASGRSTDTQYF
TRBV7-9,.,TRBJ1-5,.,TGTGCCAGCAGCTTTGGCAGATATAGCAATCAGCCCCAGCATTTT,CASSFGRYSNQPQHF
TRBV11-2,TRBD1,TRBJ2-1,.,TGTGCCAGCAGCTTAATGATTGGTCTGGGGACAGGGTACAGTGAGCAGTTCTTC,CASSLMIGLGTGYSEQFF
TRBV3-1/TRBV3-2,.,TRBJ2-1,.,TGTGCCAGCAGCCACTCTGGCGGGGTATGGAATGAGCAGTTCTTC,CASSHSGGVWNEQFF
TRBV2,.,TRBJ2-2,.,TGTGCCAGCAGTGTAACCGCGGGGACGCGGACCGGGGAGCTGTTTTTT,CASSVTAGTRTGELFF
TRBV30,.,TRBJ2-1,.,TGTGCCTGGAATCTAGTTCCTTCCTACAATGAGCAGTTCTTC,CAWNLVPSYNEQFF
TRBV6-5,.,TRBJ1-1,.,TGTGCCAGCAGTTACGCGCAGAGGGCTTTCTTT,CASSYAQRAFF
TRBV6-5,TRBD1,TRBJ1-6,once,TGTGCCAGCAGTTACGAAGGGACAGGGAGTTCACCCCTCCACTTT,CASSYEGTGSSPLHF
TRBV9,.,TRBJ1-6,.,TGTGCCAGCAGCGTAGATGGCCCCTCGCCGAATTCACCCCTCCACTTT,CASSVDGPSPNSPLHF
TRBV7-9,.,TRBJ1-3,.,TGTGCCAGCAGCTCCTCAGGGGCTGGAAACACCATATATTTT,CASSSSGAGNTIYF
TRBV6-5,TRBD2,TRBJ2-5,few,TGTGCCAGCACCAAGCGGGAGCGCCAAGAGACCCAGTACTTC,CASTKRERQETQYF
TRBV7-2,TRBD2,TRBJ2-1,.,TGTGCCAGCAGCTCCGGGACTAGCGGTTACAATGAGCAGTTCTTC,CASSSGTSGYNEQFF
TRBV5-4,TRBD1,TRBJ2-3,.,TGTGCCAGCAGCTCGCCGGGACAGGTCCCAGATACGCAGTATTTT,CASSSPGQVPDTQYF
TRBV6-5,TRBD2,TRBJ2-5,.,TGTGCCAGCAGTACCAGCGGGGTCGGGGTCGAGACCCAGTACTTC,CASSTSGVGVETQYF
TRBV28,TRBD1,TRBJ2-7,.,TGTGCCAGCAGTATATGGACAGGGGACGAGCAGTACTTC,CASSIWTGDEQYF
TRBV6-5,.,TRBJ1-6,.,TGTGCCAGCAGGGCAGGGCAGCCACCCCTCCACTTT,CASRAGQPPLHF
TRBV11-3,TRBD2,TRBJ2-7,.,TGTGCCAGCAGCTTAGCCGGGACTAGCGGAGCCTACGAGCAGTACTTC,CASSLAGTSGAYEQYF
TRBV6-5,TRBD1,TRBJ1-4,.,TGTGCCAGCAGCTCATCCGGGACAGTTAGGGAAAAACTGTTTTTT,CASSSSGTVREKLFF
TRBV19,.,TRBJ1-5,.,TGTGCCAGTAGTACGCAGGGGTGGAATGGCAATCAGCCCCAGCATTTT,CASSTQGWNGNQPQHF
TRBV5-1,TRBD2,TRBJ2-1,few,TGCGCCAGTTCCCCCCCTTTAGCGGGGGGGGACAATGAGCAGTTCTTC,CASSPPLAGGDNEQFF
TRBV9,.,TRBJ1-5,.,TGTGCCAGCAGCGTAGTGACAGCACGACGTCAGCCCCAGCATTTT,CASSVVTARRQPQHF
TRBV18,TRBD1,TRBJ2-5,.,TGTGCCAGCTCACCACCGTCGGACAGGGAGACCCAGTACTTC,CASSPPSDRETQYF
TRBV9,.,TRBJ2-7,.,TGTGCCAGCAGCCTGTACGGGGACTCCTACGAGCAGTACTTC,CASSLYGDSYEQYF
TRBV11-3,.,TRBJ1-1,.,TGTGCCAGCAGCTTGGGGGGGATCGGCACTGAAGCTTTCTTT,CASSLGGIGTEAFF
TRBV4-1,.,TRBJ2-3,.,TGCGCCAGCAGCCTCGTGGGAGTAGGTCCGTATTTT,CASSLVGVGPYF
TRBV3-1/TRBV3-2,.,TRBJ2-6,.,TGTGCCAGCAGCACCCTGGGGGGTACCAACGTCCTGACTTTC,CASSTLGGTNVLTF
TRBV7-3,.,TRBJ2-3,once,TGTGCCAGCAGCTTAAATAGCGGTGCAGATACGCAGTATTTT,CASSLNSGADTQYF
TRBV6-6,.,TRBJ2-3,.,TGTGCCAGCCTTGACAGTTTCACAGATACGCAGTATTTT,CASLDSFTDTQYF